The sequence of this TCR beta chain was determined in a study of cytomegalovirus exposure and HLA in healthy donors. General study points: Both high specificity and high sensitivity reportedly marked the classifier's diagnosis of cytomegalovirus status. A later analysis showed that HLA-associated TCR beta chains had undergone more clonal expansion than equally common others.

Concerning this clone: Antigen unknown.

The length of the CDR3 is 16 residues. The V gene lost 0 bases and the J gene lost 8 bases, with 19 bases spanning the gap. Germline values: CDR1 LNHDA, CDR2 SQIVND (reference sequence). Researchers ran the PCR with 60 Vbeta and 13 Jbeta primers. The repertoire was sequenced with immunoSEQ multiplex PCR; TCRdb's copy has only in-frame clones and lacks some. The table includes approximately 210,000 clones, over 80% detected once. Material: PBMCs. The chain couples TRBV19 to TRBJ1-2, with TRBD1 as a possible D gene (6 bases). This clonotype was sampled from a woman aged 45 to 65 in good health and CMV-seropositive. The CDR3 nucleotides are TGTGCCAGTAGTATAGATCTTGGCAGGGGCGGGTCCGGCTACACCTTC. Translation gives CASSIDLGRGGSGYTF.